The rows below give T cell receptor beta chains drawn from one sample of a study of identifying expanded T cells in peripheral blood. Method: immunoSEQ multiplex PCR; TCRdb's copy keeps in-frame clones and lacks some. Here the sample spans about 110,000 clones, around nine tenths being singletons. The sequenced material came from blood. Receptors originate from a person between 18 and 69 years old in good health. Both conserved end residues are part of each CDR3. The D gene is left open where the match is weak. Size values are once, few and many counts, or a class for expanded clones, and some rows have none.

CDR3 protein: CAISLDRGHYGYTF; CDR3 DNA: TGTGCCATCAGCCTCGACAGGGGGCACTATGGCTACACCTTC; clone size: -; J gene: TRBJ1-2; D gene: TRBD1; V gene: TRBV10-3
CDR3 protein: CASNPTLRNSGANVLTF; CDR3 DNA: TGTGCCAGCAACCCGACCCTAAGGAACTCTGGGGCCAACGTCCTGACTTTC; clone size: -; J gene: TRBJ2-6; D gene: -; V gene: TRBV5-5
CDR3 protein: CASSPPASGHETQYF; CDR3 DNA: TGTGCCAGCTCACCACCGGCTAGCGGGCACGAGACCCAGTACTTC; clone size: -; J gene: TRBJ2-5; D gene: TRBD2; V gene: TRBV18
CDR3 protein: CASSLSAGNPTNEKLFF; CDR3 DNA: TGTGCCAGCAGCTTGTCGGCAGGAAACCCAACTAATGAAAAACTGTTTTTT; clone size: -; J gene: TRBJ1-4; D gene: -; V gene: TRBV5-6
CDR3 protein: CASSSPRDGQNEQYF; CDR3 DNA: TGTGCCAGCAGTTCCCCTCGTGACGGGCAGAACGAGCAGTACTTC; clone size: -; J gene: TRBJ2-7; D gene: -; V gene: TRBV28
CDR3 protein: CASTHRGLNYGYTF; CDR3 DNA: TGTGCCAGCACCCACCGAGGCCTTAACTATGGCTACACCTTC; clone size: -; J gene: TRBJ1-2; D gene: -; V gene: TRBV6-4
CDR3 protein: CAIPVSLDTEAFF; CDR3 DNA: TGTGCCATTCCCGTGTCGCTGGACACTGAAGCTTTCTTT; clone size: -; J gene: TRBJ1-1; D gene: -; V gene: TRBV19
CDR3 protein: CASSPDAGTEAFF; CDR3 DNA: TGTGCCAGCAGCCCAGATGCGGGGACTGAAGCTTTCTTT; clone size: -; J gene: TRBJ1-1; D gene: -; V gene: TRBV11-2
CDR3 protein: CASSFDRADTQYF; CDR3 DNA: TGTGCCAGCAGCTTCGACAGGGCAGATACGCAGTATTTT; clone size: -; J gene: TRBJ2-3; D gene: TRBD1; V gene: TRBV11-3
CDR3 protein: CASSLVVRANYGYTF; CDR3 DNA: TGTGCCAGCAGCTTAGTCGTGAGGGCGAACTATGGCTACACCTTC; clone size: -; J gene: TRBJ1-2; D gene: -; V gene: TRBV7-2
CDR3 protein: CASEGNTIYF; CDR3 DNA: TGTGCCAGCGAAGGAAACACCATATATTTT; clone size: -; J gene: TRBJ1-3; D gene: -; V gene: TRBV6-6
CDR3 protein: CASQGGLMNTEAFF; CDR3 DNA: TGTGCCTCGCAGGGCGGGCTGATGAACACTGAAGCTTTCTTT; clone size: -; J gene: TRBJ1-1; D gene: -; V gene: TRBV11-2
CDR3 protein: CASSYQQDEKLFF; CDR3 DNA: TGTGCCAGCAGTTACCAACAGGATGAAAAACTGTTTTTT; clone size: -; J gene: TRBJ1-4; D gene: -; V gene: TRBV6-5
CDR3 protein: CASSSYRTSGDRVTDTQYF; CDR3 DNA: TGTGCCAGCAGCTCCTACCGGACTAGCGGGGACCGGGTTACAGATACGCAGTATTTT; clone size: -; J gene: TRBJ2-3; D gene: TRBD2; V gene: TRBV5-8
CDR3 protein: CASSPHLTDTQYF; CDR3 DNA: TGTGCCAGCAGCCCCCACCTCACAGATACGCAGTATTTT; clone size: -; J gene: TRBJ2-3; D gene: -; V gene: TRBV6-5
CDR3 protein: CATSRSSGYYNEQFF; CDR3 DNA: TGTGCCACCAGCAGATCTAGCGGATACTACAATGAGCAGTTCTTC; clone size: -; J gene: TRBJ2-1; D gene: TRBD2; V gene: TRBV15
CDR3 protein: CASSYVPTGRNEQYF; CDR3 DNA: TGTGCCAGCAGTTACGTGCCAACAGGGAGGAACGAGCAGTACTTC; clone size: -; J gene: TRBJ2-7; D gene: -; V gene: TRBV6-6
CDR3 protein: CASSVRGVSLGEQFF; CDR3 DNA: TGTGCCAGCAGCGTACGGGGGGTGTCCTTGGGTGAGCAGTTCTTC; clone size: -; J gene: TRBJ2-1; D gene: TRBD2; V gene: TRBV9
CDR3 protein: CAWSTGGFRAEQFF; CDR3 DNA: TGTGCCTGGAGTACCGGGGGGTTTCGGGCTGAGCAGTTCTTC; clone size: -; J gene: TRBJ2-1; D gene: TRBD2; V gene: TRBV30
CDR3 protein: CASSPPSGGSQETQYF; CDR3 DNA: TGTGCCAGCTCACCACCGAGCGGGGGGTCCCAAGAGACCCAGTACTTC; clone size: few; J gene: TRBJ2-5; D gene: TRBD2; V gene: TRBV18
CDR3 protein: CASQPRYAGELFF; CDR3 DNA: TGTGCCAGCCAACCCCGGTACGCCGGGGAGCTGTTTTTT; clone size: -; J gene: TRBJ2-2; D gene: -; V gene: TRBV7-9
CDR3 protein: CASSLGLNYGYTF; CDR3 DNA: TGTGCCAGCAGCTTGGGACTCAACTATGGCTACACCTTC; clone size: few; J gene: TRBJ1-2; D gene: -; V gene: TRBV28
CDR3 protein: CASSESQGANYGYTF; CDR3 DNA: TGTGCCAGCAGTGAATCGCAGGGAGCTAACTATGGCTACACCTTC; clone size: -; J gene: TRBJ1-2; D gene: -; V gene: TRBV25-1
CDR3 protein: CASRGRDSMPDTQYF; CDR3 DNA: TGTGCCAGCAGAGGGCGGGACTCCATGCCAGATACGCAGTATTTT; clone size: once; J gene: TRBJ2-3; D gene: -; V gene: TRBV5-4
CDR3 protein: CATRQGWSYEQYF; CDR3 DNA: TGTGCCACGCGACAGGGGTGGTCCTACGAGCAGTACTTC; clone size: -; J gene: TRBJ2-7; D gene: TRBD1; V gene: TRBV6-1
CDR3 protein: CASRALSGTVRSGEETQYF; CDR3 DNA: TGTGCCAGCAGAGCCTTATCCGGGACCGTTCGTAGCGGGGAAGAGACCCAGTACTTC; clone size: -; J gene: TRBJ2-5; D gene: TRBD2; V gene: TRBV7-9
CDR3 protein: CSVEPAGAFF; CDR3 DNA: TGCAGCGTTGAACCGGCCGGAGCTTTCTTT; clone size: once; J gene: TRBJ1-1; D gene: -; V gene: TRBV29-1
CDR3 protein: CSAGVNTEAFF; CDR3 DNA: TGCAGTGCTGGCGTGAACACTGAAGCTTTCTTT; clone size: -; J gene: TRBJ1-1; D gene: -; V gene: TRBV20-1
CDR3 protein: CATSRSRRPLETQYF; CDR3 DNA: TGTGCCACCAGCAGATCCCGGAGGCCTCTTGAGACCCAGTACTTC; clone size: once; J gene: TRBJ2-5; D gene: -; V gene: TRBV15